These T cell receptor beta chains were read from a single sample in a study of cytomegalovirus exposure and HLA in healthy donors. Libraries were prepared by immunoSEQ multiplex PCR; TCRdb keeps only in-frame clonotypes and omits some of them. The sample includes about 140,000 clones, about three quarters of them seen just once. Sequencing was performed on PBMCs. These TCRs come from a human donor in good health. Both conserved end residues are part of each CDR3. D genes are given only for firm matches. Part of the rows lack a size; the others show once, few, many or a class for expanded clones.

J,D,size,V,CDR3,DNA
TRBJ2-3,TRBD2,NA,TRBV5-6,CASSIGTSGSEDTQYF,TGTGCCAGCAGCATAGGGACTAGCGGGAGTGAAGATACGCAGTATTTT
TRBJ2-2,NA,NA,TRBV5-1,CASSLEGAGELFF,TGCGCCAGCAGCTTGGAGGGGGCCGGGGAGCTGTTTTTT
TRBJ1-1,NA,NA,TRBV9,CASSPHGGNTEAFF,TGTGCCAGCAGCCCTCACGGCGGGAACACTGAAGCTTTCTTT
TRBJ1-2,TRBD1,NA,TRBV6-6,CASRPTGGDGYTF,TGTGCCAGCAGGCCGACAGGGGGCGATGGCTACACCTTC
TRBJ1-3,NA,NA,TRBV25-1,CASQAHRNSGNTIYF,TGTGCCAGCCAAGCCCACAGGAACTCTGGAAACACCATATATTTT
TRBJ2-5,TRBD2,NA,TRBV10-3,CAISGTSSETQYF,TGTGCCATCAGTGGGACTAGCAGCGAGACCCAGTACTTC
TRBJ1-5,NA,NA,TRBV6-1,CASDRQLNQPQHF,TGTGCCAGCGATCGACAGCTCAATCAGCCCCAGCATTTT
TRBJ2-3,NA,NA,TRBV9,CASSVVNTDTQYF,TGTGCCAGCAGCGTAGTCAACACAGATACGCAGTATTTT
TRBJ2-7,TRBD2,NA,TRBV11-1,CASSPPSGLAGDHEQYF,TGTGCCAGCAGCCCACCCTCGGGACTAGCGGGAGATCACGAGCAGTACTTC
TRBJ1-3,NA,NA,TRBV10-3,CAISESIAGKGSGNTIYF,TGTGCCATCAGTGAGTCGATAGCAGGGAAAGGGTCTGGAAACACCATATATTTT
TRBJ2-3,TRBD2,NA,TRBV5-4,CASSPGLAVSSTDTQYF,TGTGCCAGCAGCCCGGGACTAGCGGTATCTAGCACAGATACGCAGTATTTT
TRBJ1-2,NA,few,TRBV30,CAWSGGGNYGYTF,TGTGCCTGGAGCGGCGGGGGTAACTATGGCTACACCTTC
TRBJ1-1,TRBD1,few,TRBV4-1,CASSPKTGEAFF,TGCGCCAGCAGCCCTAAGACAGGGGAAGCTTTCTTT
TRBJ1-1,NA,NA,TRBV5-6,CASSLVLSFTEAFF,TGTGCCAGCAGCTTGGTTTTGAGTTTCACTGAAGCTTTCTTT
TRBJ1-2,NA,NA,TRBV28,CASSSRGRGWYGYTF,TGTGCCAGCAGTTCAAGGGGCAGGGGATGGTATGGCTACACCTTC
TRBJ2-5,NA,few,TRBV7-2,CASSRVSASQETQYF,TGTGCCAGCAGCCGCGTGTCGGCTAGCCAGGAGACCCAGTACTTC
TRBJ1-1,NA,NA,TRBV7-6,CASSLGGGTEAFF,TGTGCCAGCAGCTTGGGAGGAGGCACTGAAGCTTTCTTT
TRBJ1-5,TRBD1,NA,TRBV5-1,CASSLEGAGNQPQHF,TGCGCCAGCAGCTTGGAGGGGGCAGGCAATCAGCCCCAGCATTTT